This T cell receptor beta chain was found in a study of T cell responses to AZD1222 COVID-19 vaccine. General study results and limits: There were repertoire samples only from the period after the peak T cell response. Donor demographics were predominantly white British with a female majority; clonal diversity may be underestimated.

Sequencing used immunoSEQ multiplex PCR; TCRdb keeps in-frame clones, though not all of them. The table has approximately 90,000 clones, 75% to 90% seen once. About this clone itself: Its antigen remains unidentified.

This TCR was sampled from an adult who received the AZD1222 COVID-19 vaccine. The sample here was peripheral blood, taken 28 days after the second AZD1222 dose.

The CDR3 DNA follows: TGCGCCAGCAGCCAAAGTATGGCGAGGGGCCCGGCTGAAGCTTTCTTT. It specifies CASSQSMARGPAEAFF. The chain has TRBV4-3 and TRBJ1-1, with D maybe TRBD1 (5 bases). The CDR3 loop spans 16 amino acids. V was shortened by 2 bases and J by 6 bases, with 19 bases between the two germline ends. The V gene's germline CDR1 is LGHNA and CDR2 YSLEER.